This T cell receptor beta chain was retrieved from a study of graft-versus-host responses after intestinal transplantation. Study-level information: All recipients were given anti-thymocyte globulin induction, and tacrolimus and steroids were then administered for around three years. Broader study findings: The study found high graft-versus-host to host-versus-graft clonal ratios in allografts of patients with graft-donor T cell macrochimerism.

Investigators treated the graft tissue so that it released intraepithelial and lamina propria lymphocytes. TCRdb's table, derived via immunoSEQ multiplex PCR, lists solely in-frame clones and lacks some. The data contain around 1,100 clones, more than 60% of them singletons. Regarding this clone: What it recognizes is unknown.

Deletions cut 3 bases from V and 4 bases from J, with 12 bases between. The CDR3 totals 15 residues. The germline gives CDR1 MDHEN, CDR2 SYDVKM. Sequenced here: ileum tissue, sampled just under 260 days after intestinal transplantation. This clonotype was sampled from a human patient who received an intestinal transplant, so some T cells may come from the graft donor. The genes are TRBV28 and TRBJ1-4; perhaps TRBD1 as D (5 bases). The CDR3 region has the DNA TGTGCCAGCAGTTTGAAGGGACTCCTTAATGAAAAACTGTTTTTT. Translated: CASSLKGLLNEKLFF.